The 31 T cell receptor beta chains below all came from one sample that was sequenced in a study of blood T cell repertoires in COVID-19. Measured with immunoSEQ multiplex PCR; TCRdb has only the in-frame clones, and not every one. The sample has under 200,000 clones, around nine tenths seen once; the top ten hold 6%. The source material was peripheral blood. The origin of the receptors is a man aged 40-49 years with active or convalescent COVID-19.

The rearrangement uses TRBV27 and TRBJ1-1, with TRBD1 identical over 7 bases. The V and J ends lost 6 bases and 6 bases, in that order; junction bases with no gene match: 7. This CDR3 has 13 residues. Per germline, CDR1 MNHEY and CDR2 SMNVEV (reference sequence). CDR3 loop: CASSLQGGAEAFF. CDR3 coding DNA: TGTGCCAGCAGCCTGCAGGGGGGCGCTGAAGCTTTCTTT.

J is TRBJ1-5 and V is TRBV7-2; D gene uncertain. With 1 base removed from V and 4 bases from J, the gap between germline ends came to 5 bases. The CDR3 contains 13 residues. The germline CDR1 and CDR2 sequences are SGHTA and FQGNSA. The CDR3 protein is CASSLELNQPQHF. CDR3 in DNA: TGTGCCAGCAGCTTAGAACTTAATCAGCCCCAGCATTTT.

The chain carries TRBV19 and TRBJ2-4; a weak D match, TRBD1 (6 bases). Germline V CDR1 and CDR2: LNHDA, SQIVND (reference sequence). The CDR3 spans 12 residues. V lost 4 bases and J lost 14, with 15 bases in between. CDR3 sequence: CASSTPDSVEYF. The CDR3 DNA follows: TGTGCCAGTAGTACCCCGGACAGTGTGGAGTACTTC. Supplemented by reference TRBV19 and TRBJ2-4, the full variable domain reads DGGITQSPKYLFRKEGQNVTLSCEQNLNHDAMYWYRQDPGQGLRLIYYSQIVNDFQKGDIAEGYSVSREKKESFPLTVTSAQKNPTAFYLCASSTPDSVEYFGAGTRLSVL.

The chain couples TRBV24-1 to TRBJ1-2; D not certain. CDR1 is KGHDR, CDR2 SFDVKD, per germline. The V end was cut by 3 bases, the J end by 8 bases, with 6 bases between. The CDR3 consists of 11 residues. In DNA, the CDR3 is TGTGCCACCAGTGATCAATTCGGCTACACCTTC. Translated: CATSDQFGYTF.

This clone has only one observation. The CDR3 DNA sequence: TGTGCCAGCAGCGAGAGGGGGACGGAATCCAATGAGCAGTTCTTC. Protein: CASSERGTESNEQFF. The chain employs TRBV7-3 and TRBJ2-1; TRBD1 might be the D (6 bases). This CDR3 spans 15 amino acids. CDR1 SGHTA and CDR2 FQGTGA come from the germline V gene. Trimming removed 5 bases at V and 6 bases at J, with 17 bases between. Filled out from reference TRBV7-3 and TRBJ2-1, the complete variable domain reads GAGVSQTPSNKVTEKGKYVELRCDPISGHTALYWYRQSLGQGPEFLIYFQGTGAADDSGLPNDRFFAVRPEGSVSTLKIQRTERGDSAVYLCASSERGTESNEQFFGPGTRLTVL.

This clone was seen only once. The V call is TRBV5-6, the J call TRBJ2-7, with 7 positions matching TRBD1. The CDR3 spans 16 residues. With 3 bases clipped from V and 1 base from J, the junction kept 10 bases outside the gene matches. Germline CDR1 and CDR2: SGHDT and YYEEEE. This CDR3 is CASSSSGKTGSYEQYF. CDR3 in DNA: TGTGCCAGCAGCTCGAGTGGGAAGACAGGGTCCTACGAGCAGTACTTC. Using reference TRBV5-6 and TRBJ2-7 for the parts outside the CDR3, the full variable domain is DAGVTQSPTHLIKTRGQQVTLRCSPKSGHDTVSWYQQALGQGPQFIFQYYEEEERQRGNFPDRFSGHQFPNYSSELNVNALLLGDSALYLCASSSSGKTGSYEQYFGPGTRLTVT.

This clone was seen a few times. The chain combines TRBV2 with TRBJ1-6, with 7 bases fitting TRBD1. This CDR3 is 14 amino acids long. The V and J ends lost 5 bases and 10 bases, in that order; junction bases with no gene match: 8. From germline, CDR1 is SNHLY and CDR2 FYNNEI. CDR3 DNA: TGTGCCAGCAGTCCTGACAGGGTAGTCTCACCCCTCCACTTT. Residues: CASSPDRVVSPLHF.

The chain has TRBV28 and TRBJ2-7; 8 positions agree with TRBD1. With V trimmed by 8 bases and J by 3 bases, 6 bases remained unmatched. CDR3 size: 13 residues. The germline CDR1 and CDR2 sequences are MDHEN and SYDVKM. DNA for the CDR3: TGTGCCAGCTCCCACGGACAGGGCTACGAGCAGTACTTC. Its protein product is CASSHGQGYEQYF.

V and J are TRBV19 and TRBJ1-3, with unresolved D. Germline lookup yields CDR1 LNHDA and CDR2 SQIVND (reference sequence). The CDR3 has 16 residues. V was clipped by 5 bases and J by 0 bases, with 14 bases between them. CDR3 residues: CASSPYAGVSGNTIYF. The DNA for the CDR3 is TGTGCCAGTAGTCCCTACGCGGGAGTCTCTGGAAACACCATATATTTT.

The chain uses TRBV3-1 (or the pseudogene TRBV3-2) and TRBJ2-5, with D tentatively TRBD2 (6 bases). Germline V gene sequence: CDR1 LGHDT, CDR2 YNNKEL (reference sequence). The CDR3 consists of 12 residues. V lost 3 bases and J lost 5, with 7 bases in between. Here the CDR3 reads CASSHRGETQYF. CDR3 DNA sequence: TGTGCCAGCAGCCACCGGGGGGAGACCCAGTACTTC.

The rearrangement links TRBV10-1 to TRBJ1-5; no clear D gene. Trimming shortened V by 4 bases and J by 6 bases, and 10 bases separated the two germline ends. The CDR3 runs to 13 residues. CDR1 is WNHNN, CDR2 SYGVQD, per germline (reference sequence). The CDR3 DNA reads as TGCGCCAGCAGTGTGGTCCGGTGTCAGCCCCAGCATTTT. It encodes CASSVVRCQPQHF.

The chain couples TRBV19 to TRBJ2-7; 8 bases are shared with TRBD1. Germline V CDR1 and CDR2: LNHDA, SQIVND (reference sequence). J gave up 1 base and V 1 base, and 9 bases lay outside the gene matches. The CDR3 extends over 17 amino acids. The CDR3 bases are TGTGCCAGTAGTATAGGGACAGGGTTAGGGGCATCCTACGAGCAGTACTTC. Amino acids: CASSIGTGLGASYEQYF.

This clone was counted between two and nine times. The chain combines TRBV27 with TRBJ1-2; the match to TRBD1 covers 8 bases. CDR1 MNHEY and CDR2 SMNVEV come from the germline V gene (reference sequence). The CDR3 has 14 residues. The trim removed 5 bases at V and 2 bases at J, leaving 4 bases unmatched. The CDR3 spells CASSPGQVNYGYTF. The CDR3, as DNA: TGTGCCAGCAGTCCGGGACAGGTGAACTATGGCTACACCTTC.

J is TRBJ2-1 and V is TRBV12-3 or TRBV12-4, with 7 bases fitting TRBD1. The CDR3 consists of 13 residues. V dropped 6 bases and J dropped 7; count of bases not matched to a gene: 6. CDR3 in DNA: TGTGCCAGCAGGTTGACAGGGTGGAATGAGCAGTTCTTC. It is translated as CASRLTGWNEQFF.

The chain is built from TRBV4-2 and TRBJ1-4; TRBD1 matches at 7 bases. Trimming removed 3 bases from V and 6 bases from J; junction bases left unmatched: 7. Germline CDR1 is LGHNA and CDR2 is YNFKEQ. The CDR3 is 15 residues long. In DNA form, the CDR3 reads TGTGCCAGCAGCCAGGAAGGAACAGGGGATGAAAAACTGTTTTTT. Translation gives CASSQEGTGDEKLFF.

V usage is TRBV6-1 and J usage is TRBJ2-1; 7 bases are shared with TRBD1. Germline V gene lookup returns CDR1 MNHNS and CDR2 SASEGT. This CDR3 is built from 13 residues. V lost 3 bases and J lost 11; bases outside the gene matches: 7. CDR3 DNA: TGTGCCAGCAGTGATCCGGGACAGCCAAAGCAGTTCTTC. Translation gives CASSDPGQPKQFF.

The CDR3 DNA is TGTGCCAGCAGTGAAGCGCTCGTCAGGGGAGATAGAAACACCATATATTTT. Its translation is CASSEALVRGDRNTIYF. The rearrangement joins TRBV2 to TRBJ1-3, with D possibly TRBD1 on 6 matching bases. This CDR3 is built from 17 residues. Trimming stripped 0 bases from V and 5 bases from J, with 17 bases between. Germline assignment: CDR1 SNHLY and CDR2 FYNNEI.

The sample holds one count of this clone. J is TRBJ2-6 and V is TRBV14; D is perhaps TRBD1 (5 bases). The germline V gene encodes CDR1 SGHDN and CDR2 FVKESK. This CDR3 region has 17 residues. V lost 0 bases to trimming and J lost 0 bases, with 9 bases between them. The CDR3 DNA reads TGTGCCAGCAGCCAAGAGGGGCTGATCTCTGGGGCCAACGTCCTGACTTTC. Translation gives CASSQEGLISGANVLTF.

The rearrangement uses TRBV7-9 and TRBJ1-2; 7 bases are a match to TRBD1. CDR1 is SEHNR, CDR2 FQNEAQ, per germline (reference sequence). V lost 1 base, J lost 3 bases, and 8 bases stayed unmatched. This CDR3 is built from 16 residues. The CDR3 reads CASSLVRGLLDYGYTF. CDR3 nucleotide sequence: TGTGCCAGCAGCTTAGTGAGGGGGCTTTTAGACTATGGCTACACCTTC.

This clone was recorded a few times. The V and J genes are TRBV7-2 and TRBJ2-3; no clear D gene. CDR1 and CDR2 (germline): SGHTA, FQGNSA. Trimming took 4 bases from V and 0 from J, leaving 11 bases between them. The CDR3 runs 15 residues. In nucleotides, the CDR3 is TGTGCCAGCAGCTCAGGATATACTAGCACAGATACGCAGTATTTT. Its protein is CASSSGYTSTDTQYF. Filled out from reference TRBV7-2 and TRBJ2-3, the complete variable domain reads GAGVSQSPSNKVTEKGKDVELRCDPISGHTALYWYRQSLGQGLEFLIYFQGNSAPDKSGLPSDRFSAERTGGSVSTLTIQRTQQEDSAVYLCASSSGYTSTDTQYFGPGTRLTVL.

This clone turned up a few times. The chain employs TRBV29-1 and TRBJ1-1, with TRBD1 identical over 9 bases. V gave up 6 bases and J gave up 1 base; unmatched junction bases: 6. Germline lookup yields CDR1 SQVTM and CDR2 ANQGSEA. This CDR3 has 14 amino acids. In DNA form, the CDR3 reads TGCAGCGTCCGGACAGGGGAGAGGAACACTGAAGCTTTCTTT. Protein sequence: CSVRTGERNTEAFF.

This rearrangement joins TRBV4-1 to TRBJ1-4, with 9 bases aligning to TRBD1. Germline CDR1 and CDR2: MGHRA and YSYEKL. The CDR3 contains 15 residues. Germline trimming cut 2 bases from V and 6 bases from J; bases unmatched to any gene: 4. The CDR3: CASSQTGTGHEKLFF. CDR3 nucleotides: TGCGCCAGCAGCCAAACCGGGACAGGGCATGAAAAACTGTTTTTT.

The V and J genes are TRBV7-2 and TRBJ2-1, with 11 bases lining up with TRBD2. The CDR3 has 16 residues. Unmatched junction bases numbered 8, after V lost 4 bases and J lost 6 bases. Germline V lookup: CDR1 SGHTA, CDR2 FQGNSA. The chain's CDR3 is CASSSLTSGTGNEQFF. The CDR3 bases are TGTGCCAGCAGCTCGTTGACTAGCGGGACAGGCAATGAGCAGTTCTTC.

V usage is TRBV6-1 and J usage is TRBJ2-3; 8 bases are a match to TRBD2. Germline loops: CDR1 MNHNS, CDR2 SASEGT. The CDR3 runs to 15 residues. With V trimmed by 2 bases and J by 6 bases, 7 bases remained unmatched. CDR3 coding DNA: TGTGCCAGCAGTGAATGGCGGGGGGCAGGGGATACGCAGTATTTT. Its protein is CASSEWRGAGDTQYF.

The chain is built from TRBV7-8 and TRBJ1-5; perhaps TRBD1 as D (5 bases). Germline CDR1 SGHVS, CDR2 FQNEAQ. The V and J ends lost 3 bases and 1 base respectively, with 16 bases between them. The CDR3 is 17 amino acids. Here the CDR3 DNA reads TGTGCCAGCAGCTTGATTTCTCGGGGGGGAAGCAATCAGCCCCAGCATTTT. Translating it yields CASSLISRGGSNQPQHF. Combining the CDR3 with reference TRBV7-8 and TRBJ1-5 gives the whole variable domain GAGVSQSPRYKVAKRGQDVALRCDPISGHVSLFWYQQALGQGPEFLTYFQNEAQLDKSGLPSDRFFAERPEGSVSTLKIQRTQQEDSAVYLCASSLISRGGSNQPQHFGDGTRLSIL.

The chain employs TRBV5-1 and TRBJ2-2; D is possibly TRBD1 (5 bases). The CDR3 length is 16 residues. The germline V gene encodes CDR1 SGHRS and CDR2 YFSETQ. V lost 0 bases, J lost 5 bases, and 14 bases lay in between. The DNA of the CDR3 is TGCGCCAGCAGCTTGGGAGGCAGGGTCTCAACCGGGGAGCTGTTTTTT. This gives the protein CASSLGGRVSTGELFF.

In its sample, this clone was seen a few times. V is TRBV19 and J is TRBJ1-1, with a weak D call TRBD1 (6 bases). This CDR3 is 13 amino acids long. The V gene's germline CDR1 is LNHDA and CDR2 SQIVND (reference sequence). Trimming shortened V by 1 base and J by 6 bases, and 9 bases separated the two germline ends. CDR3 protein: CASSIAGVAEAFF. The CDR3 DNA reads TGTGCCAGTAGTATAGCAGGGGTGGCTGAAGCTTTCTTT.

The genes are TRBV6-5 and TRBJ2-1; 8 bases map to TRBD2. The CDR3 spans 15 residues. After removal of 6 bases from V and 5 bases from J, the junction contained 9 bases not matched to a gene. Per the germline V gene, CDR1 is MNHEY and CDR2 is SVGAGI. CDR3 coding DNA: TGTGCCAGCAGGGTATCGGGAGGGCCGGACAATGAGCAGTTCTTC. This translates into CASRVSGGPDNEQFF.

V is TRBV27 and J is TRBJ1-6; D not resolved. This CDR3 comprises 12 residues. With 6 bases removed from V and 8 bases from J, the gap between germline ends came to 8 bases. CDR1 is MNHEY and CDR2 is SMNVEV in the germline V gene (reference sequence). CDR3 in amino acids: CASRSRDSPLHF. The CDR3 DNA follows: TGTGCCAGCAGATCCCGCGATTCACCCCTCCACTTT.

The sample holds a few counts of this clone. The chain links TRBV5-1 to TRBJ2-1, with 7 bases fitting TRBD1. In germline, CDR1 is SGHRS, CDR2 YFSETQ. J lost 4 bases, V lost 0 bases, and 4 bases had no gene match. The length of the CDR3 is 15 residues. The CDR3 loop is CASSLEQGMYNEQFF. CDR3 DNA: TGCGCCAGCAGCTTGGAACAGGGGATGTACAATGAGCAGTTCTTC.

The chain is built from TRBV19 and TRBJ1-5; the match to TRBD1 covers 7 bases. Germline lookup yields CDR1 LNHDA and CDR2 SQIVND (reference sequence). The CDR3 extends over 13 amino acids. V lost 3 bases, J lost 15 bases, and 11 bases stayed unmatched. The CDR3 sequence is CASSISRDSGMHF. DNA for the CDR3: TGTGCCAGTAGTATTTCACGGGACAGCGGCATGCATTTT.